This passage covers 26 T cell receptor beta chains from one sample sequenced in a study of T-cell memory formation after mild COVID-19. TCRdb re-analysed the 5' RACE reads in MiXCR, keeping a single row per CDR3 protein. The table includes approximately 450,000 distinct CDR3 sequences, 15% to 20% detected once. Material for sequencing was PBMCs or a T cell subset sorted from them (not recorded which). Receptor source: an adult woman who had mild COVID-19 (a few samples of this study predate the infection). Cell type and time point are not known.

This chain joins TRBV25-1 and TRBJ1-3; 9 bases agree with TRBD1. The V segment lost 3 bases and the J segment 7 bases; nucleotides outside the gene matches: 4. The CDR3 is 14 amino acids. Germline V gives CDR1 MGHDK, CDR2 SYGVNS. The CDR3 DNA reads as TGTGCCAGCAGTGAGACAGGGGGGTTCAACACCATATATTTT. It translates to CASSETGGFNTIYF.

There are a few counts of this clonotype. This chain joins TRBV9 and TRBJ2-5; possible D gene TRBD1, 6 bases. Deletions cut 4 bases from V and 2 bases from J, with 15 bases between. The germline V gene has CDR1 SGDLS and CDR2 YYNGEE. CDR3 length equals 15 residues. CDR3 sequence reads: CASSTAWGLQETQYF. The CDR3 coding sequence is TGTGCCAGCAGCACGGCCTGGGGGCTTCAAGAGACCCAGTACTTC.

J is TRBJ2-1 and V is TRBV3-1, with D unresolved. With 4 bases removed from V and 8 bases from J, the gap between germline ends came to 18 bases. The CDR3 loop spans 15 amino acids. The germline V gene has CDR1 LGHDT and CDR2 YNNKEL (reference sequence). CDR3 loop: CASSPPGPLTYEQFF. DNA for the CDR3: TGTGCCAGCAGCCCTCCCGGCCCCTTGACCTATGAGCAGTTCTTC.

This sequence joins TRBV7-9 and TRBJ2-3; possible D gene TRBD1, 5 bases. The germline gives CDR1 SEHNR, CDR2 FQNEAQ (reference sequence). Deletions cut 5 bases from V and 4 bases from J, with 10 bases between. The CDR3 spans 13 residues. CDR3 loop: CASSDTGPDTQYF. The CDR3 region has the DNA TGTGCCAGCAGCGATACAGGCCCAGATACGCAGTATTTT.

This clonotype has at least ten counts. This rearrangement joins TRBV4-3 to TRBJ2-1; TRBD2 aligns across 8 bases. V shed 0 bases and J 6 bases; nucleotides not matched to a gene: 7. CDR3 length: 16 residues. The germline CDR1 and CDR2 sequences are LGHNA and YSLEER. CDR3 nucleotide sequence: TGCGCCAGCAGCCAAGATTGGCGGACTAGCTTCAATGAGCAGTTCTTC. Translation gives CASSQDWRTSFNEQFF.

The chain employs TRBV7-3 and TRBJ2-3; TRBD1 aligns across 7 bases. This CDR3 is built from 13 residues. Germline assignment: CDR1 SGHTA and CDR2 FQGTGA. Trimming at V came to 5 bases and at J to 9 bases, leaving 8 bases not matched to a gene. The CDR3 DNA sequence: TGTGCCAGCAGCACAGGGACAGCCGGGACGCAGTATTTT. Amino acids: CASSTGTAGTQYF.

This clonotype was observed a few times. V gene TRBV12-3 or TRBV12-4 combines with J gene TRBJ2-5; the D call may be TRBD1 or TRBD2 (5 bases each). With 6 bases removed from V and 3 bases from J, the gap between germline ends came to 11 bases. The CDR3 consists of 13 residues. The CDR3 here is CASRALGEETQYF. The CDR3 DNA sequence: TGTGCCAGCAGGGCGCTGGGGGAAGAGACCCAGTACTTC.

There are a few counts of this clonotype. V gene TRBV24-1 combines with J gene TRBJ1-1, with D maybe TRBD1 (5 bases). The V end lost 5 bases, the J end lost 4 bases, and 10 bases lay between the germline ends. Germline CDR1 KGHDR, CDR2 SFDVKD. CDR3 length: 13 residues. Written as DNA, the CDR3 is TGTGCCACCAGTGCTGCGGGGGGCACTGAAGCTTTCTTT. Translated: CATSAAGGTEAFF.

At least ten counts were recorded for this clonotype. The chain links TRBV4-1 to TRBJ2-1; no clear D gene. The CDR3 totals 16 residues. Germline V gene sequence: CDR1 MGHRA, CDR2 YSYEKL. Trimming left V 0 bases short and J 7 bases short, with 16 bases between. The CDR3 is CASSQDRTAGWNEQFF. The CDR3 region has the DNA TGCGCCAGCAGCCAAGATCGGACGGCCGGCTGGAATGAGCAGTTCTTC.

The chain recombines TRBV6-5 with TRBJ1-1; no definite D call. Germline V gives CDR1 MNHEY, CDR2 SVGAGI. This CDR3 is 11 amino acids long. V shed 5 bases and J shed 11 bases, with 12 bases lying between them. The CDR3 nucleotides read TGTGCCAGCAGTAACCTCGGGAGGGCTTTCTTT. The encoded protein is CASSNLGRAFF.

In DNA form, the CDR3 reads TGTGCCAGCAGTCCAGGACGGACGACCTACGAGCAGTACTTC. It yields the protein CASSPGRTTYEQYF. The V call is TRBV2, the J call TRBJ2-7; the D is unclear. This CDR3 comprises 14 residues. V was pared by 5 bases and J by 2 bases, with 13 bases between. Germline lookup yields CDR1 SNHLY and CDR2 FYNNEI.

This rearrangement joins TRBV4-1 to TRBJ2-5, with TRBD1 matching over 10 bases. The CDR3 extends over 16 amino acids. Germline V gene data show CDR1 as MGHRA and CDR2 as YSYEKL. The V segment lost 0 bases and the J segment 3 bases; nucleotides outside the gene matches: 4. This CDR3 is CASSQEIGTGEETQYF. The CDR3, as DNA: TGCGCCAGCAGCCAAGAAATAGGGACAGGGGAAGAGACCCAGTACTTC.

This clonotype was observed a handful of times. The rearrangement uses TRBV12-3 or TRBV12-4 and TRBJ2-1, with 14 bases identical to TRBD2. Trimming removed 2 bases from V and 7 bases from J; junction bases left unmatched: 7. There are 17 residues in the CDR3. CDR3 protein: CASSLKGLAGARNEQFF. CDR3 coding DNA: TGTGCCAGCAGTTTAAAGGGACTAGCGGGGGCCAGGAATGAGCAGTTCTTC.

The chain joins TRBV24-1 to TRBJ1-2; D possibly corresponds to TRBD1 (6 bases). V was trimmed by 5 bases and J by 4 bases, leaving 13 bases between them. CDR3 size: 14 residues. CDR1 is KGHDR, CDR2 SFDVKD, per germline. The CDR3 sequence is CATSALGGAYGYTF. For the CDR3, the DNA is TGTGCCACCAGTGCCCTAGGGGGGGCCTATGGCTACACCTTC.

This clonotype has at least ten counts. V gene TRBV7-9 combines with J gene TRBJ1-1, with 8 bases fitting TRBD1. From germline, CDR1 is SEHNR and CDR2 FQNEAQ (reference sequence). J gave up 1 base and V 6 bases, and 1 base lay outside the gene matches. CDR3 size: 13 residues. The CDR3 here is CASSQGANTEAFF. The CDR3 nucleotides are TGTGCCAGCAGTCAGGGGGCGAACACTGAAGCTTTCTTT. The full variable domain, its missing parts supplied by reference TRBV7-9 and TRBJ1-1, is DTGVSQNPRHKITKRGQNVTFRCDPISEHNRLYWYRQTLGQGPEFLTYFQNEAQLEKSRLLSDRFSAERPKGSFSTLEIQRTEQGDSAMYLCASSQGANTEAFFGQGTRLTVV.

This clonotype was detected a few times. This chain uses TRBV12-3 or TRBV12-4 with TRBJ2-3; 8 bases line up with TRBD2. V lost 4 bases, J lost 2 bases, and 11 bases stayed unmatched. The CDR3 covers 17 residues. The CDR3 spells CASSSSPLAGPTDTQYF. DNA for the CDR3: TGTGCCAGCAGTTCTTCCCCCTTAGCGGGACCCACAGATACGCAGTATTTT.

This clonotype was detected a few times. For the CDR3, the DNA is TGTGCCAGCGGGGCTAGCGGGGGGGCAGGCGAGACCCAGTACTTC. Its protein is CASGASGGAGETQYF. V and J are TRBV9 and TRBJ2-5; 12 bases are shared with TRBD2. Unmatched junction bases numbered 9, after V lost 7 bases and J lost 5 bases. This CDR3 comprises 15 residues. Germline V gives CDR1 SGDLS, CDR2 YYNGEE.

The DNA of the CDR3 is TGCGCCAGCAGCTTGGGTAGACAGCTCCTCGCCCCTGGCTACACCTTC. This encodes CASSLGRQLLAPGYTF. The chain joins TRBV5-1 to TRBJ1-2, with D possibly TRBD1 on 5 matching bases. The CDR3 contains 16 residues. The germline gives CDR1 SGHRS, CDR2 YFSETQ. V was pared by 0 bases and J by 7 bases, with 19 bases between.

In its sample, this clonotype was seen many times. V and J are TRBV20-1 and TRBJ1-1; D call uncertain. CDR1 is DFQATT and CDR2 is SNEGSKA in the germline V gene (reference sequence). This CDR3 has 13 residues. V shed 5 bases and J shed 1 base, with 11 bases lying between them. This chain's CDR3 is CSARKRQNTEAFF. CDR3 in DNA: TGCAGTGCTCGAAAAAGACAGAACACTGAAGCTTTCTTT.

The gene calls are TRBV6-5 and TRBJ1-1; tentative D call: TRBD1 (6 bases). The CDR3 consists of 14 residues. Trimming pared 5 bases from V and 6 bases from J, leaving 16 bases between. Germline V gene lookup returns CDR1 MNHEY and CDR2 SVGAGI. The CDR3 DNA follows: TGTGCCAGCAGTCCTTCAGACAGGCCTCCTGAAGCTTTCTTT. Translated: CASSPSDRPPEAFF.

This chain links TRBV7-2 with TRBJ2-2; no clear D gene. Deletions cut 6 bases from V and 4 bases from J, with 18 bases between. The CDR3 loop spans 16 amino acids. Germline V gene data show CDR1 as SGHTA and CDR2 as FQGNSA. CDR3 sequence: CASRFLGKSVTGELFF. Written as DNA, the CDR3 is TGTGCCAGCAGATTTCTAGGCAAATCGGTCACCGGGGAGCTGTTTTTT. Full variable domain (remainder filled in from reference TRBV7-2 and TRBJ2-2): GAGVSQSPSNKVTEKGKDVELRCDPISGHTALYWYRQSLGQGLEFLIYFQGNSAPDKSGLPSDRFSAERTGGSVSTLTIQRTQQEDSAVYLCASRFLGKSVTGELFFGEGSRLTVL.

The chain has TRBV7-6 and TRBJ1-4; D remains ambiguous. V shed 1 base and J shed 8 bases, with 8 bases lying between them. Germline assignment: CDR1 SGHVS and CDR2 FNYEAQ. The CDR3 consists of 13 residues. This chain's CDR3 is CASSLGPSEKLFF. The CDR3 DNA reads TGTGCCAGCAGCTTAGGTCCCTCCGAAAAACTGTTTTTT.

In this sample, this clonotype turned up a few times. The chain has TRBV24-1 and TRBJ2-7; D may correspond to TRBD1 or TRBD2 (5 bases each). The CDR3 loop spans 12 amino acids. Trimming removed 10 bases from V and 3 bases from J, with 12 bases in between. The germline gives CDR1 KGHDR, CDR2 SFDVKD. The CDR3 sequence is CATSPGSYEQYF. CDR3 DNA sequence: TGTGCCACGAGTCCAGGGAGCTACGAGCAGTACTTC.

The chain carries TRBV7-3 and TRBJ2-3; D unclear. V dropped 1 base and J dropped 4 bases, with 6 bases sitting between them. From germline, CDR1 is SGHTA and CDR2 FQGTGA. The CDR3 spans 13 residues. The CDR3 sequence: CASSLKPSDTQYF. The DNA for the CDR3 is TGTGCCAGCAGCTTAAAGCCCTCAGATACGCAGTATTTT.

This chain uses TRBV24-1 with TRBJ2-1; 9 positions agree with TRBD1. This CDR3 is 16 amino acids long. V was pared by 2 bases and J by 8 bases, with 9 bases of the junction left unmatched. CDR1 and CDR2 from the germline V gene are KGHDR and SFDVKD. This chain's CDR3 is CATSDYTGGLFDEQFF. The CDR3, as DNA: TGTGCCACCAGTGATTATACAGGGGGCTTATTCGATGAGCAGTTCTTC.

This clonotype showed up just a few times. The chain employs TRBV18 and TRBJ2-1, with D possibly matching TRBD1 (5 bases). The V and J ends lost 3 bases and 10 bases respectively, with 13 bases between them. CDR3 size: 13 residues. Per the germline V gene, CDR1 is KGHSH and CDR2 is LQKENI. CDR3 residues: CASSPDNFGEQFF. The DNA for the CDR3 is TGTGCCAGCTCACCGGACAATTTCGGCGAGCAGTTCTTC.